The sequence of this T cell receptor beta chain was determined in a study of preoperative IRX-2 immunotherapy in early breast cancer. The treatment was: preoperative locoregional IRX-2 cytokine immunotherapy. There are 16 residues in the CDR3. J lost 6 bases, V lost 3 bases, and 10 bases had no gene match. Per the germline V gene, CDR1 is SGHNT and CDR2 is YENEEA. Sequencing was performed with immunoSEQ multiplex PCR; in TCRdb, only in-frame clones are kept and a portion is missing. This table has 25,000 to 30,000 clones, around 79% appearing once. This clonotype originated in a human donor with breast cancer. The genes are TRBV11-3 and TRBJ2-5; TRBD2 matches 10 bases. Sequenced here: lymph node tissue, sampled after IRX-2 immunotherapy. CDR3 DNA: TGTGCCAGCAGCTTGGAGATAGCGGGAGGTACAAAGACCCAGTACTTC. This sequence encodes CASSLEIAGGTKTQYF.